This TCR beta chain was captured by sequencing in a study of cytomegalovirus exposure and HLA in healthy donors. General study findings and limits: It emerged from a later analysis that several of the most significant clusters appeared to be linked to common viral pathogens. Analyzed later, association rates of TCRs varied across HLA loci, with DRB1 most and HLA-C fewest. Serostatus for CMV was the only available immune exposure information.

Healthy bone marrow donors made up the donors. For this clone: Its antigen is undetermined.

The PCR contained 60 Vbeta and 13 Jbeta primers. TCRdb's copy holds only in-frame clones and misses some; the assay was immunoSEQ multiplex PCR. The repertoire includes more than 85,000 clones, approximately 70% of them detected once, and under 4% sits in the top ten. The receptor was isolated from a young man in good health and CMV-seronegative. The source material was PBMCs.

The CDR3 coding sequence is TGTGCCAGCAGCGGGACGGACAGGGCTGACCAGCCCCAGCATTTT. Protein sequence: CASSGTDRADQPQHF. The rearrangement joins TRBV9 to TRBJ1-5; 8 bases match TRBD1. The length of the CDR3 is 15 residues. V was clipped by 3 bases and J by 7 bases; unmatched bases: 9. The germline gives CDR1 SGDLS, CDR2 YYNGEE.